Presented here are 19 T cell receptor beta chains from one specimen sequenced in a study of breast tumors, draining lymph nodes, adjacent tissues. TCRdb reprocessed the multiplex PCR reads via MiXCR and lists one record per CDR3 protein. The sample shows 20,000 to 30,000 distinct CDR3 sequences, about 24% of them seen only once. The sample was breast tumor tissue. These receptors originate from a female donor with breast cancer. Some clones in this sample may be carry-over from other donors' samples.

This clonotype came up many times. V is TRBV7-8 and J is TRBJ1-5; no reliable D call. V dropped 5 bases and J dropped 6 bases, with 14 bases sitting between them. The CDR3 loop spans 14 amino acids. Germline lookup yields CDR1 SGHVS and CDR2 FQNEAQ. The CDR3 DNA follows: TGTGCCAGCAGCAAGGACGGAGTCCCTCAGCCCCAGCATTTT. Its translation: CASSKDGVPQPQHF.

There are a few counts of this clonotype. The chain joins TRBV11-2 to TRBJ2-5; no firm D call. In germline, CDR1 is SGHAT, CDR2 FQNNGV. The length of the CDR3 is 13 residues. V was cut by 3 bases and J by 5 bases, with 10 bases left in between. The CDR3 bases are TGTGCCAGCAGCTTGGGTCTAAGGGAGACCCAGTACTTC. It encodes CASSLGLRETQYF.

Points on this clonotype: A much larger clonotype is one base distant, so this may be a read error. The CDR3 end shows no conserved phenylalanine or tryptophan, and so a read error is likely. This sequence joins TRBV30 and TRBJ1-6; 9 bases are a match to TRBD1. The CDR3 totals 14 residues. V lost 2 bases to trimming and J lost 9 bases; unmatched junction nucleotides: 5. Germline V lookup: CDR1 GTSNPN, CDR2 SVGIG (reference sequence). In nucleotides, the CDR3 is TGTGCCTGGAGTCGGGGACAGGGAGGTTCACCCCTCCACTCT. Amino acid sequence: CAWSRGQGGSPLHS.

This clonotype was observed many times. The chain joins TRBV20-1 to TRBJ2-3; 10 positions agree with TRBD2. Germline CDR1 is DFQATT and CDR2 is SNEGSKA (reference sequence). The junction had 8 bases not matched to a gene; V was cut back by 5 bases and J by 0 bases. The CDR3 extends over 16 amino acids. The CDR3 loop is CSADIRTSGSTDTQYF. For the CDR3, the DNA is TGCAGTGCTGATATTCGGACTAGCGGAAGCACAGATACGCAGTATTTT.

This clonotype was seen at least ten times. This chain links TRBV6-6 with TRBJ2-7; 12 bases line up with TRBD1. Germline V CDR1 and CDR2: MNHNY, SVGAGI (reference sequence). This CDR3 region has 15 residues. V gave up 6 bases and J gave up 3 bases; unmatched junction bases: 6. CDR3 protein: CASSGRDRGLYEQYF. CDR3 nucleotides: TGTGCCAGCAGCGGCCGGGACAGGGGGCTCTACGAGCAGTACTTC.

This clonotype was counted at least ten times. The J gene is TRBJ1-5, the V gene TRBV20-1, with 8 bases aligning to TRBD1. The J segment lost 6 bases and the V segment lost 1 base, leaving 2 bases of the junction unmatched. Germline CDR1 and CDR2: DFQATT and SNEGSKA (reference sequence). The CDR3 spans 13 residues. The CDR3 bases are TGCAGTGCTAGAGGACAGGGGCGTCAGCCCCAGCATTTT. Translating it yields CSARGQGRQPQHF.

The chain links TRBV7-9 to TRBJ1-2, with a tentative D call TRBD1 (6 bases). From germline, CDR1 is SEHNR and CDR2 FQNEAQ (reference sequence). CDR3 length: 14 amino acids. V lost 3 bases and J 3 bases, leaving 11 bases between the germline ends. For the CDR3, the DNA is TGTGCCAGCAGCTTCACCGGGGGCCACTATGGCTACACCTTC. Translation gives CASSFTGGHYGYTF.

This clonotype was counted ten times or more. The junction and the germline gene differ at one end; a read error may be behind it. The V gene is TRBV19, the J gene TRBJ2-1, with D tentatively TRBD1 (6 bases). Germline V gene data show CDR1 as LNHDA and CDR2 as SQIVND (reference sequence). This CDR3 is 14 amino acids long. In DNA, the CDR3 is TGTGCCAGTAGTAAGGACAGTCTAAACAATGGGCAGTTCTTC. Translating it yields CASSKDSLNNGQFF.

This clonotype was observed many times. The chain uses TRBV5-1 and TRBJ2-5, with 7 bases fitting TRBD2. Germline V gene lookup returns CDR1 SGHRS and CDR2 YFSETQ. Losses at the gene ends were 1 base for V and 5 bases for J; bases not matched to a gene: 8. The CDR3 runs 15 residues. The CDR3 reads CASSLSGGFGETQYF. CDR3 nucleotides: TGCGCCAGCAGCTTGTCGGGAGGCTTCGGGGAGACCCAGTACTTC. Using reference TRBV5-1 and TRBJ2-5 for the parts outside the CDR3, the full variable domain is KAGVTQTPRYLIKTRGQQVTLSCSPISGHRSVSWYQQTPGQGLQFLFEYFSETQRNKGNFPGRFSGRQFSNSRSEMNVSTLELGDSALYLCASSLSGGFGETQYFGPGTRLLVL.

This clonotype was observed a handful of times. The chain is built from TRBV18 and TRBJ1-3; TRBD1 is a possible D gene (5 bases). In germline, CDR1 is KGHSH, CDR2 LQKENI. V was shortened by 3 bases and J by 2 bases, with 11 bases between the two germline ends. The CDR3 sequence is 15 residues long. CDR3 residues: CASSPGPGTGNTIYF. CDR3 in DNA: TGTGCCAGCTCACCGGGGCCAGGGACTGGAAACACCATATATTTT.

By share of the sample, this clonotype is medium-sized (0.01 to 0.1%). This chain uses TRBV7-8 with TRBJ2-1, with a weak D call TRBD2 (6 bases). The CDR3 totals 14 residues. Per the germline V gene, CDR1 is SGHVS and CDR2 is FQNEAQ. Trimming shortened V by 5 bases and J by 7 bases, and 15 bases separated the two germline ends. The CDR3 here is CASSNSGTRNEQFF. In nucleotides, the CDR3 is TGTGCCAGCAGCAATAGCGGCACTAGGAATGAGCAGTTCTTC.

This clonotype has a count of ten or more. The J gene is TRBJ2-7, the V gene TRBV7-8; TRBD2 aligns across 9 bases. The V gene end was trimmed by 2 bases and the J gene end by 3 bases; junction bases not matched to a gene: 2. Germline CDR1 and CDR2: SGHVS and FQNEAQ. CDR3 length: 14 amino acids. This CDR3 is CASSLSSGSYEQYF. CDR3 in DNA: TGTGCCAGCAGCTTAAGTAGCGGGAGCTACGAGCAGTACTTC.

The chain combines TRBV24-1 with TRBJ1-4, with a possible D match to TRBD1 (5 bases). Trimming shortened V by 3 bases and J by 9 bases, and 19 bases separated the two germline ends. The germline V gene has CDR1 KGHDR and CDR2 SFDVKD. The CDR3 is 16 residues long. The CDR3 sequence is CATSDPGQGRGQKLFF. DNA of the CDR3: TGTGCCACCAGTGATCCGGGGCAGGGAAGAGGCCAAAAACTGTTTTTT.

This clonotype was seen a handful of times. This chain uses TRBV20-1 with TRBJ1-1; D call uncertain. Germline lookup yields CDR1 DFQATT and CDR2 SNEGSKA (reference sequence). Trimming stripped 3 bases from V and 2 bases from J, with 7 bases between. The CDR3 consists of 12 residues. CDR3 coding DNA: TGCAGTGCTAGTTCCGGTAACACTGAAGCTTTCTTT. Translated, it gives CSASSGNTEAFF.

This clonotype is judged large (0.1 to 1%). The CDR3 sequence: CASYKEGYATQYF. The CDR3 region has the DNA TGCGCCAGCTACAAGGAGGGGTACGCGACCCAGTACTTC. The gene calls are TRBV5-1 and TRBJ2-5; the D gene is possibly TRBD2 (6 bases). Germline CDR1 is SGHRS and CDR2 is YFSETQ. The V end was cut by 7 bases, the J end by 7 bases, with 17 bases between. CDR3 length equals 13 residues.

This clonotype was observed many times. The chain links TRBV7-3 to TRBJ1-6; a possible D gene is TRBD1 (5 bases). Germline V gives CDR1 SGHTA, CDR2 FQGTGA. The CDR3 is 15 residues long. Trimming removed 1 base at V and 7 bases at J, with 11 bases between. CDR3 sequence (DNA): TGTGCCAGCAGCTTAATGGCGGGGCCAAATTCACCCCTCCACTTT. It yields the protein CASSLMAGPNSPLHF.

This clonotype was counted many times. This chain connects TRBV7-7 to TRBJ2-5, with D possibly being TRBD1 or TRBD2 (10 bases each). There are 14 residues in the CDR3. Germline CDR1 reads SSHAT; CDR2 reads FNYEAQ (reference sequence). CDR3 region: CASGGTGAQETQYF. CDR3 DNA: TGTGCTAGCGGGGGGACAGGGGCCCAAGAGACCCAGTACTTC.

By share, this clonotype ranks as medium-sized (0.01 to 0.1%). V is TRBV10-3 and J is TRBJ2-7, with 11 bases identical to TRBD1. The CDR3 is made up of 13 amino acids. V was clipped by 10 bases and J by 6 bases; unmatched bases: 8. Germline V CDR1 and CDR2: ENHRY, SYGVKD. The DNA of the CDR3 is TGTGCCACCCGGGACAGGGGGGAAGGCGAGCAGTACTTC. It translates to CATRDRGEGEQYF.

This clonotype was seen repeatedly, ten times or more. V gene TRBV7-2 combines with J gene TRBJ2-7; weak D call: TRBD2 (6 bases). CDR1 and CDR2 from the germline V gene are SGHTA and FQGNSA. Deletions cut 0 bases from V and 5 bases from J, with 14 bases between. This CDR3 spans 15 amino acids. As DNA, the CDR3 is TGTGCCAGCAGCTTAGCGGGAGGCATTTTCGACGAGCAGTACTTC. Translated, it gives CASSLAGGIFDEQYF. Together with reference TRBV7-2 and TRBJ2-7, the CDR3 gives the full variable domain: GAGVSQSPSNKVTEKGKDVELRCDPISGHTALYWYRQSLGQGLEFLIYFQGNSAPDKSGLPSDRFSAERTGGSVSTLTIQRTQQEDSAVYLCASSLAGGIFDEQYFGPGTRLTVT.